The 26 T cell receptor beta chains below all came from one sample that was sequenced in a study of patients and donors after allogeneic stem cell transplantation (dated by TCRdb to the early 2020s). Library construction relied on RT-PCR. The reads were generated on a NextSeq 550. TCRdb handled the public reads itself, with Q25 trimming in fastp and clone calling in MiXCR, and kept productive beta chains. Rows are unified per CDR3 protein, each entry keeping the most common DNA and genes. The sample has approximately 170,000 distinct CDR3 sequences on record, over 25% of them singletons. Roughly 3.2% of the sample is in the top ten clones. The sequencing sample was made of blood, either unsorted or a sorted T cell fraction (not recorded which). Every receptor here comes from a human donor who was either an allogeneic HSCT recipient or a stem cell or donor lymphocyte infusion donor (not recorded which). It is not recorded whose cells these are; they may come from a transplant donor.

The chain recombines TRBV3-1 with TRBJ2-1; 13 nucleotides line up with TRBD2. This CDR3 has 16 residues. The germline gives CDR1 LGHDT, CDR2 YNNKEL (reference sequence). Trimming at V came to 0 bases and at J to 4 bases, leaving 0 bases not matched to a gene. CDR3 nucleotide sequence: TGTGCCAGCAGCCAAGAACTAGCGGGAGGGTACAATGAGCAGTTCTTC. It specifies CASSQELAGGYNEQFF.

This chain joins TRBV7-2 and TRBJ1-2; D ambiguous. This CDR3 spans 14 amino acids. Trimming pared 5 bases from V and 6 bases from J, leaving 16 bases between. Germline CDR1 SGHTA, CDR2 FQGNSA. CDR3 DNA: TGTGCCAGCAGCCCCCTTCGGGGTAGGGATGGCTACACCTTC. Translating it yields CASSPLRGRDGYTF.

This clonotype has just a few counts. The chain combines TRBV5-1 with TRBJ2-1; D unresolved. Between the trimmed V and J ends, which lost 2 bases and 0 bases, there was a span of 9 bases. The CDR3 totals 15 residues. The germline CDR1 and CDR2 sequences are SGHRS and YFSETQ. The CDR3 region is CASSFWDVSYNEQFF. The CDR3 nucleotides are TGCGCCAGCAGCTTTTGGGATGTCTCCTACAATGAGCAGTTCTTC.

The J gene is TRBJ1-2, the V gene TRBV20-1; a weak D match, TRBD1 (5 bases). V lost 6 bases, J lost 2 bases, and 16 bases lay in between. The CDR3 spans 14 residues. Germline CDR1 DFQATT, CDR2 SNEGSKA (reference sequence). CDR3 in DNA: TGCAGTGCCCAAAAGGTTGGGGGGAACTATGGCTACACCTTC. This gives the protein CSAQKVGGNYGYTF.

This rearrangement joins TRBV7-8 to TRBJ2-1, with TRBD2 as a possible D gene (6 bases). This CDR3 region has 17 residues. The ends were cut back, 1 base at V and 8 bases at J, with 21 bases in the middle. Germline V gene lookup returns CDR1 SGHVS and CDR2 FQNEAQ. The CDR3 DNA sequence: TGTGCCAGCAGCTTAGGATCCTTCGGGGGAACTTCGGATGAGCAGTTCTTC. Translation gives CASSLGSFGGTSDEQFF.

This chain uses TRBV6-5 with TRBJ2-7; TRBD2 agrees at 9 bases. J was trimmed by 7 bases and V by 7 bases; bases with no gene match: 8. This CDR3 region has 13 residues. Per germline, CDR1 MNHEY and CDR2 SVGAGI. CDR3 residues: CASNLAGSWEQYF. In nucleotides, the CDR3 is TGTGCCAGCAACCTAGCGGGGTCTTGGGAGCAGTACTTC.

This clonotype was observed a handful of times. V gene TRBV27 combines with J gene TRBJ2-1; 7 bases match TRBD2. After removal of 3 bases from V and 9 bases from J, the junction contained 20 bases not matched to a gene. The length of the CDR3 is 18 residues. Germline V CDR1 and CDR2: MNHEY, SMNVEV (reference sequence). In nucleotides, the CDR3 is TGTGCCAGCAGTTTTGTACTAGCGAATTCCGGGGCTAGGGGTGAGCAGTTCTTC. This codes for CASSFVLANSGARGEQFF.

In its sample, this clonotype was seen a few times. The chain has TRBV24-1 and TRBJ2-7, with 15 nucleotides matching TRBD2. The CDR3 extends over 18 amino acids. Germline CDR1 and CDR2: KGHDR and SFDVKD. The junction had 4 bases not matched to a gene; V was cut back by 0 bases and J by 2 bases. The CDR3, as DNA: TGTGCCACCAGTGATTTGGGCCGGACTAGCGGGAGGGCCTACGAGCAGTACTTC. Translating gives CATSDLGRTSGRAYEQYF.

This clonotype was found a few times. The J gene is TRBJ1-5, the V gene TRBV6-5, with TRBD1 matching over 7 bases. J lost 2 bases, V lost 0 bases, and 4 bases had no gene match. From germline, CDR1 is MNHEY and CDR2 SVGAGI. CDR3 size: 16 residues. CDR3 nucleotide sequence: TGTGCCAGCAGTTACTCGGGAGGGGGCGGCAATCAGCCCCAGCATTTT. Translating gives CASSYSGGGGNQPQHF.

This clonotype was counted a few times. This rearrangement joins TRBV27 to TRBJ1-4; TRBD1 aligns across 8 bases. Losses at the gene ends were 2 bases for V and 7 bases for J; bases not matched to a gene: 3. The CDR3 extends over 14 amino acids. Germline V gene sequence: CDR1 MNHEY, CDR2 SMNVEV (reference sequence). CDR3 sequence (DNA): TGTGCCAGCAGTTTAACAGGGGGAGCTGAAAAACTGTTTTTT. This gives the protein CASSLTGGAEKLFF.

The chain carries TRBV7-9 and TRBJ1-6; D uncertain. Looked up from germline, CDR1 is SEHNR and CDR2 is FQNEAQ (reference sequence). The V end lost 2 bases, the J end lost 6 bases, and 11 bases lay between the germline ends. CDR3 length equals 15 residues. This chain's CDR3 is CASSLISGLNSPLHF. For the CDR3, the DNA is TGTGCCAGCAGCTTAATCTCAGGACTTAATTCACCCCTCCACTTT.

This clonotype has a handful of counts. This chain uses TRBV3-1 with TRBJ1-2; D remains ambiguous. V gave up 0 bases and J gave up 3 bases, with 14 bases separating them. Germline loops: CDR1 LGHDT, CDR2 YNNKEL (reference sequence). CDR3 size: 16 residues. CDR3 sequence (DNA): TGTGCCAGCAGCCAAGAAATGAGGGTACTTCACTATGGCTACACCTTC. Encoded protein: CASSQEMRVLHYGYTF.

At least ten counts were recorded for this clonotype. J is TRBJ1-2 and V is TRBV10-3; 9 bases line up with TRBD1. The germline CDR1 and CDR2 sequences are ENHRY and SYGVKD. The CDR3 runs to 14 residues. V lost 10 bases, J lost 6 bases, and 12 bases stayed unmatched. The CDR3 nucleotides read TGTGCCACCTCAGGGGACAGGGAGTACCATGGCTACACCTTC. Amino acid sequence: CATSGDREYHGYTF.

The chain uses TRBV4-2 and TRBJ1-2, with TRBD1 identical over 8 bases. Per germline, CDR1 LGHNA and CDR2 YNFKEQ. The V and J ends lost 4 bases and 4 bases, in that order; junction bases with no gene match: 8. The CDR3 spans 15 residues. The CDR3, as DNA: TGTGCCAGCAGCCCTTGGACAGGGCTTAGCTATGGCTACACCTTC. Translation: CASSPWTGLSYGYTF.

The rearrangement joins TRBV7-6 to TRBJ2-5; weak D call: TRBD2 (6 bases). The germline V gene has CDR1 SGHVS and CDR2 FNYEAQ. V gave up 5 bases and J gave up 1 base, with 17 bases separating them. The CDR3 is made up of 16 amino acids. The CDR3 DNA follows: TGTGCCAGCAGCCCACGGACTATACCGTTCCAAGAGACCCAGTACTTC. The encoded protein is CASSPRTIPFQETQYF.

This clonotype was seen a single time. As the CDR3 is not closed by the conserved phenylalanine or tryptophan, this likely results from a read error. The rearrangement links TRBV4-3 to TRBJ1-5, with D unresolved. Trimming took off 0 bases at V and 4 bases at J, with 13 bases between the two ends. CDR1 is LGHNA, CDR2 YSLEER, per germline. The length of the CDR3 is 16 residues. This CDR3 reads CASSQEGGIENQPQHL. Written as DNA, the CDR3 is TGCGCCAGCAGCCAAGAAGGAGGGATAGAGAATCAGCCCCAGCATTTG.

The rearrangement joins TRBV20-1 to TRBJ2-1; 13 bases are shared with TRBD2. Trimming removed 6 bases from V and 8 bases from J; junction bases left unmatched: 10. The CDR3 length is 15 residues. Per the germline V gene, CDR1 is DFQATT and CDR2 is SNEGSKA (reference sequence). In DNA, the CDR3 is TGCAGTGCGCTCCTCGGGACTAGCGGGATCCATGAGCAGTTCTTC. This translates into CSALLGTSGIHEQFF.

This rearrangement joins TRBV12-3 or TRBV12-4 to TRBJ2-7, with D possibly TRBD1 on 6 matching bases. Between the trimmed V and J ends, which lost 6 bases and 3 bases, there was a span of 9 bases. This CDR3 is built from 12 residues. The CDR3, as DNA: TGTGCCAGCAGGGGGGCGGGCTACGAGCAGTACTTC. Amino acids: CASRGAGYEQYF.

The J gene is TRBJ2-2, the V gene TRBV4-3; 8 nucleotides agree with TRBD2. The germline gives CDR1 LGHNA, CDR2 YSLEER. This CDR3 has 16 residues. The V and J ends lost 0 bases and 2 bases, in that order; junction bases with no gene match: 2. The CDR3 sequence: CASSQELAANTGELFF. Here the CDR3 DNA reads TGCGCCAGCAGCCAAGAACTAGCGGCAAACACCGGGGAGCTGTTTTTT.

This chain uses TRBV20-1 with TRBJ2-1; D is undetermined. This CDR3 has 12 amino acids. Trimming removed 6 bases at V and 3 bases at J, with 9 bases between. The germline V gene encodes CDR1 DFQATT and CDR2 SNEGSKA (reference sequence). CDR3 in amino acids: CSAPLIYNEQFF. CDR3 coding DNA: TGCAGTGCCCCTCTGATCTACAATGAGCAGTTCTTC.

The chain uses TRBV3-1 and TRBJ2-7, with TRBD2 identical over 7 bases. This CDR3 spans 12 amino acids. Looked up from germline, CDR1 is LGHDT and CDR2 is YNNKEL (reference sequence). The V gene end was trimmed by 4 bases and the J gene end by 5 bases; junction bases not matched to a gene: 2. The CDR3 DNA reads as TGTGCCAGCAGCCGTGGGGGGGACGAGCAGTACTTC. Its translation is CASSRGGDEQYF.

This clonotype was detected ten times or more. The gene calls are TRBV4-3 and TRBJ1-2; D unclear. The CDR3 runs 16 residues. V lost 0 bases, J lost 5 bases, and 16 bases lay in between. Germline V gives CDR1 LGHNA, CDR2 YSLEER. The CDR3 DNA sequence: TGCGCCAGCAGCCAAGACGTTGATTTATTGACTTATGGCTACACCTTC. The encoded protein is CASSQDVDLLTYGYTF.

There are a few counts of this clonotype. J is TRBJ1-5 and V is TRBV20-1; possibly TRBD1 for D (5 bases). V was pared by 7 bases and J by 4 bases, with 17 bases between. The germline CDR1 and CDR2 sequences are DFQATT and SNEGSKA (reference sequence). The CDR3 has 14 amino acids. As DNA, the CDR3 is TGCAGTGTGGTCGAGACAGAGCAAAATCAGCCCCAGCATTTT. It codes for CSVVETEQNQPQHF.

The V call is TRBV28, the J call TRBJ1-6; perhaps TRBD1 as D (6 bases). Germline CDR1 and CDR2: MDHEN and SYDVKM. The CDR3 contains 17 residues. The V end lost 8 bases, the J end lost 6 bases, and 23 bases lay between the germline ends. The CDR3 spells CASARTGTGLANSPLHF. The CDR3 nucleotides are TGTGCCAGCGCCCGCACAGGGACTGGGCTGGCTAATTCACCCCTCCACTTT. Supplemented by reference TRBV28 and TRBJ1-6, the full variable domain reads DVKVTQSSRYLVKRTGEKVFLECVQDMDHENMFWYRQDPGLGLRLIYFSYDVKMKEKGDIPEGYSVSREKKERFSLILESASTNQTSMYLCASARTGTGLANSPLHFGNGTRLTVT.

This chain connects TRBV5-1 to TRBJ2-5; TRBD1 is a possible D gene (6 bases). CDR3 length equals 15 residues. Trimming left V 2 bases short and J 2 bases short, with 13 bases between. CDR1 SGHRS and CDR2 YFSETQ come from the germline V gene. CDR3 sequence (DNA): TGCGCCAGCAGCTTCAGCCGGACAGTACAAGAGACCCAGTACTTC. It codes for CASSFSRTVQETQYF.

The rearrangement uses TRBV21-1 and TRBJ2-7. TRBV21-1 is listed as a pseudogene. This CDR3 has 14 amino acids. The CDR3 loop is CASNRTTSSYEQYF. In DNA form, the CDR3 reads TGTGCCAGCAACAGAACTACGAGCTCCTACGAGCAGTACTTC.